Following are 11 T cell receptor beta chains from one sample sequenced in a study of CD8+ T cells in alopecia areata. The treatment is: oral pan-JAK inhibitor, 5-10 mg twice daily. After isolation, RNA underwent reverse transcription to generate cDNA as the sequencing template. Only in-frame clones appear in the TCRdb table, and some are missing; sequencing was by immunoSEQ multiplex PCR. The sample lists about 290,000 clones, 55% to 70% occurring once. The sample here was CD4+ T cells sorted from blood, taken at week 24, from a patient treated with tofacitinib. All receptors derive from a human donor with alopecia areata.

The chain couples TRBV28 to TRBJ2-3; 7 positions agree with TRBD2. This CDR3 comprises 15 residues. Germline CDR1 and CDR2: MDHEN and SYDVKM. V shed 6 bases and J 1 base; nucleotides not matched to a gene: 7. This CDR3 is CASRAGNYRTDTQYF. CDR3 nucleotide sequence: TGTGCCAGCAGAGCGGGGAACTATCGCACAGATACGCAGTATTTT.

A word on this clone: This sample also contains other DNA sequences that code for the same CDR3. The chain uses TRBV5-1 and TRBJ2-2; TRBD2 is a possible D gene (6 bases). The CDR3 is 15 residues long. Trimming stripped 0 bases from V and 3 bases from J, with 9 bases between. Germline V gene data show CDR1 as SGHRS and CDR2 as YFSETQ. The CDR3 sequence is CASSLVGGDTGELFF. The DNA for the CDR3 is TGCGCCAGCAGCTTGGTTGGCGGGGACACCGGGGAGCTGTTTTTT.

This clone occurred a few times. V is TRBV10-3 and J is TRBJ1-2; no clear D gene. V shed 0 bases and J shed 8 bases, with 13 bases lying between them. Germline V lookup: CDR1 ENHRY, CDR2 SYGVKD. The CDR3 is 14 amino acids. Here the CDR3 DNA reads TGTGCCATCAGTGAGTCGGCCAGGAGAAAAGGCTACACCTTC. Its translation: CAISESARRKGYTF.

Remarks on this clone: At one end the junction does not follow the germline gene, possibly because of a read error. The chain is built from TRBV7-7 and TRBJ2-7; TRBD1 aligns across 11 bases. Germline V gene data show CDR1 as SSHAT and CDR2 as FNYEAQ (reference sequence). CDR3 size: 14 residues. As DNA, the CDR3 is TGTGCTAGCAGCGCCGGGACAGGGGGCTACGAGCAGTACTTC. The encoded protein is CASSAGTGGYEQYF.

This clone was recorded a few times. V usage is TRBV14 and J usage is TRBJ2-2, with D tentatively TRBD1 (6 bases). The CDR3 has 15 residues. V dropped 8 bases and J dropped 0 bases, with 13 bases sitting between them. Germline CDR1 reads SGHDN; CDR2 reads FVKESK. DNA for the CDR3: TGTGCCAGCGGTCCGCAGGGGACGAACACCGGGGAGCTGTTTTTT. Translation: CASGPQGTNTGELFF. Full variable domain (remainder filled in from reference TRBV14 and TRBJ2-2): EAGVTQFPSHSVIEKGQTVTLRCDPISGHDNLYWYRRVMGKEIKFLLHFVKESKQDESGMPNNRFLAERTGGTYSTLKVQPAELEDSGVYFCASGPQGTNTGELFFGEGSRLTVL.

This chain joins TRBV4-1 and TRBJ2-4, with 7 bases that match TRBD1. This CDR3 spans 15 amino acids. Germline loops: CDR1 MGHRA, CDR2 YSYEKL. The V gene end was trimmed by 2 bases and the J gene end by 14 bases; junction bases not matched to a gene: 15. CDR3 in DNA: TGCGCCAGCAGCCAAAACCTGGGACAGCCCAACTCCGAGTACTTC. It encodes CASSQNLGQPNSEYF.

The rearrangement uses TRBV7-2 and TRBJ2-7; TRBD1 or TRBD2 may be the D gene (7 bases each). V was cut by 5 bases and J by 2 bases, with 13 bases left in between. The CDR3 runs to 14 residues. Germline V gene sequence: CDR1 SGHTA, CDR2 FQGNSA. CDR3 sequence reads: CASSAGGGTYEQYF. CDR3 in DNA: TGTGCCAGCAGCGCAGGGGGGGGTACCTACGAGCAGTACTTC.

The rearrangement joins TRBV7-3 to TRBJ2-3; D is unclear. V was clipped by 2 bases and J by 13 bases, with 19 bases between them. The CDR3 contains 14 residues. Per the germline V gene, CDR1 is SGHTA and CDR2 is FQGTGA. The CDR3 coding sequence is TGTGCCAGCAGCTTAGCCTTTCGACAACCTCCGGAGTATTTT. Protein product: CASSLAFRQPPEYF.

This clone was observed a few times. This CDR3 is CASTKTGGSGYGYTF. The CDR3 region has the DNA TGTGCCAGCACTAAAACCGGGGGTTCGGGTTATGGCTACACCTTC. The chain has TRBV6-6 and TRBJ1-2; D might be TRBD1 (5 bases). The CDR3 consists of 15 residues. Germline CDR1 reads MNHNY; CDR2 reads SVGAGI (reference sequence). Trimming took 7 bases from V and 5 from J, leaving 20 bases between them.

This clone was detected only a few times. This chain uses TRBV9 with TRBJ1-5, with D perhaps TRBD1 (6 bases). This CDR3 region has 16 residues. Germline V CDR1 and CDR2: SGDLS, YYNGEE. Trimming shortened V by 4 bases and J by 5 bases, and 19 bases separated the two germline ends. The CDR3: CASSPTAGTNHQPQHF. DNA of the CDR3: TGTGCCAGCAGCCCTACCGCCGGGACAAATCATCAGCCCCAGCATTTT.

Written as DNA, the CDR3 is TGCGCCAGCAGCTTGGTGGACACCGGCTACACCTTC. Its protein product is CASSLVDTGYTF. The chain employs TRBV5-1 and TRBJ1-2; a possible D gene is TRBD1 (5 bases). The CDR3 is 12 amino acids. Looked up from germline, CDR1 is SGHRS and CDR2 is YFSETQ. Trimming stripped 0 bases from V and 8 bases from J, with 8 bases between.